This T cell receptor (beta chain) was profiled in a study of T cells after yellow fever vaccination. Findings of the study overall: Researchers report a weaker secondary response that nonetheless peaked faster, day 5 versus 15. A large majority of primary-vaccination clones showed up again after the booster (96% CD4, roughly 88% CD8). Repertoires sorted by FACS could include abundant clonotypes that are contaminants from the bulk population.

This clonotype showed up many times. Its target is unknown. CDR1 is LNHNV and CDR2 is YYDKDF in the germline V gene (reference sequence). Deletions cut 0 bases from V and 4 bases from J, with 12 bases between. The CDR3 covers 15 residues. TCRdb processed the 5' RACE reads anew with MiXCR; each CDR3 protein has one entry. Of about 220,000 distinct CDR3 sequences detected, more than 3% appear once; the ten largest clones hold approximately 3.5%. This sample comprised CD4+ T cells sorted from PBMCs, obtained 10 days after the yellow fever booster vaccination. The sequence derives from a young man who received the YFV17D yellow fever vaccine. The genes are TRBV15 and TRBJ1-2; unclear D gene. Here the CDR3 reads CATSRDTRQTYGYTF. CDR3 DNA sequence: TGTGCCACCAGCAGAGATACTCGGCAGACCTATGGCTACACCTTC.